This T cell receptor beta chain was found in a study of OX40 agonist ivuxolimab in advanced cancers. About the study: Patients treated during dose escalation were battling hepatocellular carcinoma, melanoma, renal cell or head and neck cancer. Three partial responders included one hepatocellular carcinoma patient and two cutaneous melanoma patients.

Using immunoSEQ multiplex PCR, the repertoire was profiled, and TCRdb retains in-frame clones only, with some absent. This repertoire shows 50,000 to 70,000 clones, around nine tenths found once; its top ten account for just over 0.75%. Trimming removed 5 bases from V and 5 bases from J; junction bases left unmatched: 8. The CDR3 totals 15 residues. Germline values: CDR1 SEHNR, CDR2 FQNEAQ (reference sequence). The source is an adult with an advanced solid tumor such as melanoma, head and neck, liver or kidney cancer. Sequencing was performed on CD4+ or CD8+ T cells sorted from blood, taken in a trial of the OX40 agonist ivuxolimab. The chain recombines TRBV7-9 with TRBJ1-4; 7 nucleotides line up with TRBD1. The CDR3 DNA sequence: TGTGCCAGCAGCCCCGGACAGGATTTGAATGAAAAACTGTTTTTT. Its protein product is CASSPGQDLNEKLFF.